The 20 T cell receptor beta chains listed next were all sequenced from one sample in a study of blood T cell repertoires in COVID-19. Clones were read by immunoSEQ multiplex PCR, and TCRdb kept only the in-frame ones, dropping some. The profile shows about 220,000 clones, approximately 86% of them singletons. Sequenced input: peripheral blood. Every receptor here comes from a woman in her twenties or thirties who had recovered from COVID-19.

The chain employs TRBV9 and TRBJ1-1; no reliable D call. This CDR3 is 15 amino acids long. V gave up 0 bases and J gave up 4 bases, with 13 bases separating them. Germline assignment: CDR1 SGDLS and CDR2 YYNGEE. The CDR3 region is CASSVGHPGSTEAFF. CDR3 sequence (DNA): TGTGCCAGCAGCGTAGGTCATCCCGGGAGCACTGAAGCTTTCTTT. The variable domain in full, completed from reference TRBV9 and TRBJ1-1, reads DSGVTQTPKHLITATGQRVTLRCSPRSGDLSVYWYQQSLDQGLQFLIQYYNGEERAKGNILERFSAQQFPDLHSELNLSSLELGDSALYFCASSVGHPGSTEAFFGQGTRLTVV.

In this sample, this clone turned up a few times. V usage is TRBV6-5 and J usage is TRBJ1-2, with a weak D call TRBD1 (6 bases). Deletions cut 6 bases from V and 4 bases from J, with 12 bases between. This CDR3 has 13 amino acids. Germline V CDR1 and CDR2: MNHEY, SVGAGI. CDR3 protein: CASRDSVGYGYTF. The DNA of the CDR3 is TGTGCCAGCAGGGACAGTGTAGGCTATGGCTACACCTTC.

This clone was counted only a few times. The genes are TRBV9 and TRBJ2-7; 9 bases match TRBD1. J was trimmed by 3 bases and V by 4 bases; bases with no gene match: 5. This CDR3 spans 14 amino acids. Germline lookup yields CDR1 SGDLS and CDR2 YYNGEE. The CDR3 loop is CASSPRDRVYEQYF. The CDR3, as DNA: TGTGCCAGCAGCCCCCGGGACAGGGTCTACGAGCAGTACTTC. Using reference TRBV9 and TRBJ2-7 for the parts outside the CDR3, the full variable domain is DSGVTQTPKHLITATGQRVTLRCSPRSGDLSVYWYQQSLDQGLQFLIQYYNGEERAKGNILERFSAQQFPDLHSELNLSSLELGDSALYFCASSPRDRVYEQYFGPGTRLTVT.

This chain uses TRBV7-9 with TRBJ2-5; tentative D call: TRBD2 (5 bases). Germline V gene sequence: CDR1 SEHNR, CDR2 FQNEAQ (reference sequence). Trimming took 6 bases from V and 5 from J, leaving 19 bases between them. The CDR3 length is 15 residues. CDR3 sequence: CASSQMRAVGETQYF. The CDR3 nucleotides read TGTGCCAGCAGTCAAATGCGGGCGGTGGGGGAGACCCAGTACTTC.

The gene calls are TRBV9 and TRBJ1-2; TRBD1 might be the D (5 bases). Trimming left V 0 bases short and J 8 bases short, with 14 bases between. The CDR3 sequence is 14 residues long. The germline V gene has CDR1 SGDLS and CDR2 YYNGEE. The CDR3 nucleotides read TGTGCCAGCAGCGTAGGGGGCAGCTTTGAAGGCTACACCTTC. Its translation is CASSVGGSFEGYTF.

CDR3 DNA: TGTGCCAGCAGCTTGGCGTTGGCGGGGGTGGGAGAGACCCAGTACTTC. It translates to CASSLALAGVGETQYF. The V call is TRBV11-2, the J call TRBJ2-5, with 7 nucleotides matching TRBD2. The CDR3 is made up of 16 amino acids. Germline-derived CDR1 and CDR2 are SGHAT and FQNNGV. Unmatched junction bases numbered 11, after V lost 3 bases and J lost 4 bases. The full variable domain, its missing parts supplied by reference TRBV11-2 and TRBJ2-5, is EAGVAQSPRYKIIEKRQSVAFWCNPISGHATLYWYQQILGQGPKLLIQFQNNGVVDDSQLPKDRFSAERLKGVDSTLKIQPAKLEDSAVYLCASSLALAGVGETQYFGPGTRLLVL.

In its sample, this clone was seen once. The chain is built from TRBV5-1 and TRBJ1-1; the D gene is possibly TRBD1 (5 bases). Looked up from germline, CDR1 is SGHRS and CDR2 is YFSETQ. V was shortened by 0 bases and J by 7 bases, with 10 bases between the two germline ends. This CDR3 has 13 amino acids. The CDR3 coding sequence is TGCGCCAGCAGCTTGGTAGGCACAGGTGAAGCTTTCTTT. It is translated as CASSLVGTGEAFF.

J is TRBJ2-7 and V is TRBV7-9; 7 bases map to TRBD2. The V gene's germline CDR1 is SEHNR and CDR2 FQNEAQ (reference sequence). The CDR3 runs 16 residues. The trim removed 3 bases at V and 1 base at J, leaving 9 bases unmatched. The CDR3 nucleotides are TGTGCCAGCAGCTTCTTTCCTGGGGGGGTTTCCTACGAGCAGTACTTC. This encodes CASSFFPGGVSYEQYF.

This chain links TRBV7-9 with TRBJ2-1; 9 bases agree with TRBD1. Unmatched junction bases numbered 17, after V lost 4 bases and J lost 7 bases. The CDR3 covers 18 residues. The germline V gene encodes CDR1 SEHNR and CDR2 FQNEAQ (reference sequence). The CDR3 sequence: CASSSPGTGKGSGNEQFF. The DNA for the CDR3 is TGTGCCAGCAGCTCCCCCGGGACAGGGAAGGGGTCGGGTAATGAGCAGTTCTTC.

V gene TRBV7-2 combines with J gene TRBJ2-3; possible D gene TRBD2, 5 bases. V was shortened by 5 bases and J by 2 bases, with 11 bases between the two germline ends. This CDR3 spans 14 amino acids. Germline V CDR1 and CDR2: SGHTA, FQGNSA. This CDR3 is CASSKDSFTDTQYF. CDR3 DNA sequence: TGTGCCAGCAGCAAGGACTCTTTCACAGATACGCAGTATTTT.

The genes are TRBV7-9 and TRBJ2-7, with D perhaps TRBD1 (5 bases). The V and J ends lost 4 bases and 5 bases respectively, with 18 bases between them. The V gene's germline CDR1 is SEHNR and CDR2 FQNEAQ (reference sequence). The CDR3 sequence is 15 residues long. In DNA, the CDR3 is TGTGCCAGCAGCTCACCTGGCCAGGGATGGGACGAGCAGTACTTC. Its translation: CASSSPGQGWDEQYF.

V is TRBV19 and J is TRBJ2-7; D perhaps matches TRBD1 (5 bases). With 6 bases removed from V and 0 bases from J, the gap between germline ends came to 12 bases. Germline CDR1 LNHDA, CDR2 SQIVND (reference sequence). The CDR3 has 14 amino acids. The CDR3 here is CASSHRSNSYEQYF. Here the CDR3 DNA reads TGTGCCAGTAGCCACAGGTCAAACTCCTACGAGCAGTACTTC.

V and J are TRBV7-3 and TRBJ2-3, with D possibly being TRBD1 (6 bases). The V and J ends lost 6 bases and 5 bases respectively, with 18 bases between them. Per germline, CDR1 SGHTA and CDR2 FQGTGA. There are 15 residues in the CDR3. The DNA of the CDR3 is TGTGCCAGCAGTATGCAGACAGGAGCTGGAGATACGCAGTATTTT. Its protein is CASSMQTGAGDTQYF. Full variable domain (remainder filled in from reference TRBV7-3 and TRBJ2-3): GAGVSQTPSNKVTEKGKYVELRCDPISGHTALYWYRQSLGQGPEFLIYFQGTGAADDSGLPNDRFFAVRPEGSVSTLKIQRTERGDSAVYLCASSMQTGAGDTQYFGPGTRLTVL.

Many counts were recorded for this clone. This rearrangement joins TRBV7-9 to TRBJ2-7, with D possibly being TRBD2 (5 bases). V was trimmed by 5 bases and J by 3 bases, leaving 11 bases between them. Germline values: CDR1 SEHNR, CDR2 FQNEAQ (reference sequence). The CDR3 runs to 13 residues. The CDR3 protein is CASSPVASYEQYF. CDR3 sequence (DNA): TGTGCCAGCAGCCCAGTAGCGAGCTACGAGCAGTACTTC.

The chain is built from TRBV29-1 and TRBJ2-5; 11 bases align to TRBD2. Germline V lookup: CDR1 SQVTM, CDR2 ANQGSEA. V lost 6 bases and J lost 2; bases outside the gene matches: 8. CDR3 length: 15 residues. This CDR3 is CSVPPGTSGQETQYF. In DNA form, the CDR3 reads TGCAGCGTACCCCCCGGGACTAGCGGACAAGAGACCCAGTACTTC.

CDR3 protein: CASLRGSNTDTQYF. CDR3 in DNA: TGCGCCTCGCTGCGGGGTTCAAACACAGATACGCAGTATTTT. This sequence joins TRBV5-1 and TRBJ2-3; TRBD2 might be the D (6 bases). The V gene's germline CDR1 is SGHRS and CDR2 YFSETQ. The CDR3 has 14 amino acids. Between the trimmed V and J ends, which lost 10 bases and 2 bases, there was a span of 17 bases. Based on the CDR3 plus reference TRBV5-1 and TRBJ2-3, the full variable domain is KAGVTQTPRYLIKTRGQQVTLSCSPISGHRSVSWYQQTPGQGLQFLFEYFSETQRNKGNFPGRFSGRQFSNSRSEMNVSTLELGDSALYLCASLRGSNTDTQYFGPGTRLTVL.

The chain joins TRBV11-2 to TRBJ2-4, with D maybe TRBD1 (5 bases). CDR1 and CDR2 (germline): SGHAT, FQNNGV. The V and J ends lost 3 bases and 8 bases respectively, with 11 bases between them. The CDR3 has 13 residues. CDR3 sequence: CASSFKGQDIQYF. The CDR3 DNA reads TGTGCCAGCAGCTTCAAGGGGCAGGACATTCAGTACTTC.

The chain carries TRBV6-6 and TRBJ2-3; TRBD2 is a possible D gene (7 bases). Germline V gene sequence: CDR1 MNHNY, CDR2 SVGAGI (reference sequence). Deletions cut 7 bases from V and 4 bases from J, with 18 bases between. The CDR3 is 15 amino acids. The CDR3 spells CASNPRGGAADTQYF. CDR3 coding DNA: TGTGCCAGCAACCCTCGAGGGGGGGCAGCAGATACGCAGTATTTT.

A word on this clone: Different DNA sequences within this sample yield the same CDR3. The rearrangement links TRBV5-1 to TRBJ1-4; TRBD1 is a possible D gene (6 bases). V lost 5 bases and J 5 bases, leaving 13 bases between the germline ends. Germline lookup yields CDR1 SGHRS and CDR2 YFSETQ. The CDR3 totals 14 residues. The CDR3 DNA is TGCGCCAGCAGTCCGGGACAAGGGAATGAAAAACTGTTTTTT. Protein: CASSPGQGNEKLFF. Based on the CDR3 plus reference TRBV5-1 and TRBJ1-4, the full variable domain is KAGVTQTPRYLIKTRGQQVTLSCSPISGHRSVSWYQQTPGQGLQFLFEYFSETQRNKGNFPGRFSGRQFSNSRSEMNVSTLELGDSALYLCASSPGQGNEKLFFGSGTQLSVL.

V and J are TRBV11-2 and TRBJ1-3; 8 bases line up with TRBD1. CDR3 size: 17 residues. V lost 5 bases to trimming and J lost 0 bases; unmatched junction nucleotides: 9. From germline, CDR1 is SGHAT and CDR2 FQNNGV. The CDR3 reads CASSPGTGIFSGNTIYF. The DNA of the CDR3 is TGTGCCAGCAGCCCCGGGACAGGAATATTCTCTGGAAACACCATATATTTT.